A selection of T cell receptor beta chains follows, all from one sample in a study of blood T cell repertoires in COVID-19. Profiling relied on immunoSEQ multiplex PCR, and the TCRdb table lists in-frame clones only, not all of them. Among fewer than 200,000 clones listed, about 80% were seen once. Specimen: PBMCs or T cells enriched from blood (not recorded which). These receptors came from a man aged 50 or older who had recovered from COVID-19. CDR3s include the opening cysteine and the closing phenylalanine or tryptophan. The order of the fields is CDR3 length, J gene, V gene, clone size, D gene, CDR3 protein, CDR3 DNA. D genes are given only for firm matches. Size tells how often a clone was seen (once, few, many) or the class of an expanded clone, and some rows leave it out.

cdr3_length: 14
j_call: TRBJ2-2
v_call: TRBV5-1
clone_size: few
d_call: -
cdr3_aa: CASSLEGWTGELFF
cdr3_nt: TGCGCCAGCAGCTTGGAGGGGTGGACCGGGGAGCTGTTTTTT

cdr3_length: 15
j_call: TRBJ2-5
v_call: TRBV5-1
clone_size: once
d_call: TRBD2
cdr3_aa: CASSLYPGLQETQYF
cdr3_nt: TGCGCCAGCAGCTTGTACCCGGGACTACAAGAGACCCAGTACTTC

cdr3_length: 15
j_call: TRBJ1-3
v_call: TRBV9
clone_size: many
d_call: -
cdr3_aa: CASSVGSGTGNTIYF
cdr3_nt: TGTGCCAGCAGCGTAGGGTCGGGAACTGGAAACACCATATATTTT

cdr3_length: 14
j_call: TRBJ1-6
v_call: TRBV5-1
clone_size: -
d_call: TRBD1
cdr3_aa: CASSGGQPNSPLHF
cdr3_nt: TGCGCCAGCAGCGGGGGACAGCCCAATTCACCCCTCCACTTT

cdr3_length: 15
j_call: TRBJ2-7
v_call: TRBV6-6
clone_size: -
d_call: -
cdr3_aa: CASSYSPTGSYEQYF
cdr3_nt: TGTGCCAGCAGTTACTCGCCGACAGGCTCCTACGAGCAGTACTTC

cdr3_length: 16
j_call: TRBJ1-6
v_call: TRBV18
clone_size: -
d_call: -
cdr3_aa: CASSPNFPGEGSPLHF
cdr3_nt: TGTGCCAGCTCACCTAATTTCCCGGGGGAGGGTTCACCCCTCCACTTT

cdr3_length: 17
j_call: TRBJ2-2
v_call: TRBV27
clone_size: -
d_call: -
cdr3_aa: CASSSRQATRNTGELFF
cdr3_nt: TGTGCCAGCAGTTCAAGACAGGCTACACGGAACACCGGGGAGCTGTTTTTT

cdr3_length: 14
j_call: TRBJ2-7
v_call: TRBV19
clone_size: few
d_call: -
cdr3_aa: CASSIGLRAYEQYF
cdr3_nt: TGTGCCAGTAGTATCGGACTCCGTGCCTACGAGCAGTACTTC

cdr3_length: 16
j_call: TRBJ2-5
v_call: TRBV6-6
clone_size: -
d_call: TRBD2
cdr3_aa: CASSSPGLAGILTQYF
cdr3_nt: TGTGCCAGCAGTTCACCGGGACTAGCGGGGATTCTGACCCAGTACTTC

cdr3_length: 14
j_call: TRBJ1-5
v_call: TRBV27
clone_size: -
d_call: -
cdr3_aa: CASRPGRPNQPQHF
cdr3_nt: TGTGCCAGCAGACCGGGGAGGCCCAATCAGCCCCAGCATTTT

cdr3_length: 14
j_call: TRBJ2-5
v_call: TRBV5-4
clone_size: once
d_call: -
cdr3_aa: CASSFGDRRETQYF
cdr3_nt: TGTGCCAGCAGCTTTGGTGATCGCCGGGAGACCCAGTACTTC

cdr3_length: 15
j_call: TRBJ2-5
v_call: TRBV7-3
clone_size: -
d_call: -
cdr3_aa: CASSLTGAGQETQYF
cdr3_nt: TGTGCCAGCAGCTTAACAGGGGCAGGGCAAGAGACCCAGTACTTC

cdr3_length: 17
j_call: TRBJ2-7
v_call: TRBV11-2
clone_size: -
d_call: TRBD2
cdr3_aa: CASSLGPLRGARYEQYF
cdr3_nt: TGTGCCAGCAGCCTAGGTCCCCTGCGGGGGGCCCGCTACGAGCAGTACTTC

cdr3_length: 15
j_call: TRBJ1-6
v_call: TRBV28
clone_size: -
d_call: TRBD1
cdr3_aa: CASRSAGTGDSPLHF
cdr3_nt: TGTGCCAGCAGATCGGCCGGGACAGGGGATTCACCCCTCCACTTT

cdr3_length: 16
j_call: TRBJ2-1
v_call: TRBV6-4
clone_size: -
d_call: TRBD1
cdr3_aa: CASSDTDRDSYNEQFF
cdr3_nt: TGTGCCAGCAGTGACACGGACAGGGACTCCTACAATGAGCAGTTCTTC

cdr3_length: 14
j_call: TRBJ1-2
v_call: TRBV13
clone_size: -
d_call: TRBD1
cdr3_aa: CASSVGQGSYGYTF
cdr3_nt: TGTGCCAGCAGCGTCGGACAGGGTAGCTATGGCTACACCTTC

cdr3_length: 13
j_call: TRBJ2-4
v_call: TRBV30
clone_size: -
d_call: TRBD1
cdr3_aa: CACRQGAKNIQYF
cdr3_nt: TGTGCCTGCAGACAGGGGGCCAAAAACATTCAGTACTTC

cdr3_length: 14
j_call: TRBJ2-2
v_call: TRBV9
clone_size: -
d_call: -
cdr3_aa: CASSGGTHTGELFF
cdr3_nt: TGTGCCAGCAGCGGAGGGACTCACACCGGGGAGCTGTTTTTT

cdr3_length: 15
j_call: TRBJ1-1
v_call: TRBV10-2
clone_size: few
d_call: TRBD1
cdr3_aa: CASSDRDRGGTEAFF
cdr3_nt: TGCGCCAGCAGTGACCGGGACAGGGGTGGCACTGAAGCTTTCTTT

cdr3_length: 14
j_call: TRBJ2-7
v_call: TRBV21-1
clone_size: -
d_call: -
cdr3_aa: CASKGTSGFYEQYF
cdr3_nt: TGTGCCAGCAAGGGGACTAGCGGATTCTACGAGCAGTACTTC

cdr3_length: 16
j_call: TRBJ2-1
v_call: TRBV15
clone_size: once
d_call: TRBD2
cdr3_aa: CATSRGGTSGPNEQFF
cdr3_nt: TGTGCCACCAGCAGAGGAGGGACTAGCGGGCCCAATGAGCAGTTCTTC

cdr3_length: 12
j_call: TRBJ1-2
v_call: TRBV19
clone_size: -
d_call: TRBD1
cdr3_aa: CASSEQGAGPLF
cdr3_nt: TGTGCCAGTAGTGAACAGGGGGCCGGCCCCTTGTTC

cdr3_length: 13
j_call: TRBJ1-2
v_call: TRBV7-8
clone_size: -
d_call: -
cdr3_aa: CASSLDLGYGYTF
cdr3_nt: TGTGCCAGCAGCCTTGACTTGGGCTATGGCTACACCTTC

cdr3_length: 13
j_call: TRBJ2-1
v_call: TRBV6-5
clone_size: -
d_call: TRBD2
cdr3_aa: CASTPGGLSEQFF
cdr3_nt: TGTGCCAGCACTCCGGGGGGGCTTAGTGAGCAGTTCTTC

cdr3_length: 13
j_call: TRBJ1-5
v_call: TRBV12-3/TRBV12-4
clone_size: -
d_call: -
cdr3_aa: CASSVTGNQPQHF
cdr3_nt: TGTGCCAGCAGCGTAACAGGGAATCAGCCCCAGCATTTT

cdr3_length: 15
j_call: TRBJ1-3
v_call: TRBV7-9
clone_size: -
d_call: -
cdr3_aa: CASSPGLSSGNTIYF
cdr3_nt: TGTGCCAGCAGTCCGGGACTGAGCTCTGGAAACACCATATATTTT

cdr3_length: 13
j_call: TRBJ2-5
v_call: TRBV19
clone_size: -
d_call: -
cdr3_aa: CASSIERSGTQYF
cdr3_nt: TGTGCCAGTAGTATAGAGCGTTCCGGGACCCAGTACTTC

cdr3_length: 14
j_call: TRBJ2-2
v_call: TRBV29-1
clone_size: -
d_call: TRBD1
cdr3_aa: CSAEAGTVTHALFF
cdr3_nt: TGCAGCGCCGAGGCCGGGACAGTGACCCATGCACTGTTTTTT

cdr3_length: 13
j_call: TRBJ1-5
v_call: TRBV18
clone_size: -
d_call: TRBD1
cdr3_aa: CASAGQDNQPQHF
cdr3_nt: TGTGCCAGCGCGGGACAGGACAATCAGCCCCAGCATTTT

cdr3_length: 13
j_call: TRBJ2-7
v_call: TRBV9
clone_size: few
d_call: -
cdr3_aa: CASSVVPGYEQYF
cdr3_nt: TGTGCCAGCAGCGTAGTCCCGGGGTACGAGCAGTACTTC

cdr3_length: 18
j_call: TRBJ2-6
v_call: TRBV4-2
clone_size: -
d_call: TRBD1
cdr3_aa: CASSQFGTANSGANVLTF
cdr3_nt: TGTGCCAGCAGCCAGTTCGGGACAGCCAACTCTGGGGCCAACGTCCTGACTTTC

cdr3_length: 13
j_call: TRBJ2-7
v_call: TRBV5-1
clone_size: -
d_call: -
cdr3_aa: CASSPTDSYEQYF
cdr3_nt: TGCGCCAGCAGCCCGACAGACAGTTACGAGCAGTACTTC

cdr3_length: 15
j_call: TRBJ1-5
v_call: TRBV5-8
clone_size: -
d_call: -
cdr3_aa: CASSPPDRENQPQHF
cdr3_nt: TGTGCCAGCAGCCCCCCCGATCGGGAAAATCAGCCCCAGCATTTT

cdr3_length: 15
j_call: TRBJ2-1
v_call: TRBV5-4
clone_size: -
d_call: TRBD2
cdr3_aa: CASSLGLAGGMEQFF
cdr3_nt: TGTGCCAGCAGCTTGGGGCTAGCGGGGGGGATGGAGCAGTTCTTC

cdr3_length: 13
j_call: TRBJ1-2
v_call: TRBV18
clone_size: once
d_call: -
cdr3_aa: CASSPASNYGYTF
cdr3_nt: TGTGCCAGCTCACCAGCCAGTAACTATGGCTACACCTTC

cdr3_length: 12
j_call: TRBJ1-2
v_call: TRBV10-2
clone_size: -
d_call: -
cdr3_aa: CASSGGQTGYTF
cdr3_nt: TGCGCCAGCAGTGGTGGGCAAACGGGCTACACCTTC

cdr3_length: 15
j_call: TRBJ2-1
v_call: TRBV20-1
clone_size: -
d_call: -
cdr3_aa: CSASETRTGSNEQFF
cdr3_nt: TGCAGTGCTAGTGAGACCCGGACTGGAAGCAATGAGCAGTTCTTC

cdr3_length: 16
j_call: TRBJ2-6
v_call: TRBV19
clone_size: -
d_call: -
cdr3_aa: CASSGSRGSGANVLTF
cdr3_nt: TGTGCCAGTAGTGGATCCAGGGGCTCTGGGGCCAACGTCCTGACTTTC

cdr3_length: 15
j_call: TRBJ1-2
v_call: TRBV30
clone_size: -
d_call: TRBD1
cdr3_aa: CAWSASWTGGDGYTF
cdr3_nt: TGTGCCTGGAGTGCCAGCTGGACAGGGGGCGATGGCTACACCTTC

cdr3_length: 14
j_call: TRBJ1-2
v_call: TRBV18
clone_size: -
d_call: TRBD1
cdr3_aa: CASRGTGLNYGYTF
cdr3_nt: TGTGCCAGCCGAGGGACAGGGCTAAACTATGGCTACACCTTC

cdr3_length: 16
j_call: TRBJ2-2
v_call: TRBV7-3
clone_size: -
d_call: TRBD2
cdr3_aa: CASSAGLPLGTGELFF
cdr3_nt: TGTGCCAGCAGCGCGGGACTACCCCTTGGCACCGGGGAGCTGTTTTTT

cdr3_length: 16
j_call: TRBJ2-7
v_call: TRBV10-2
clone_size: -
d_call: TRBD1
cdr3_aa: CASRASPGTGTYEQYF
cdr3_nt: TGCGCCAGCAGAGCTAGTCCCGGGACAGGGACCTACGAGCAGTACTTC

cdr3_length: 16
j_call: TRBJ2-7
v_call: TRBV6-5
clone_size: -
d_call: -
cdr3_aa: CASSYESAGSSYEQYF
cdr3_nt: TGTGCCAGCAGTTACGAGTCGGCGGGGAGCTCCTACGAGCAGTACTTC

cdr3_length: 15
j_call: TRBJ2-1
v_call: TRBV6-6
clone_size: -
d_call: TRBD2
cdr3_aa: CASSLAGGPVNEQFF
cdr3_nt: TGTGCCAGCAGCCTAGCGGGGGGGCCTGTGAATGAGCAGTTCTTC

cdr3_length: 15
j_call: TRBJ2-5
v_call: TRBV4-1
clone_size: -
d_call: -
cdr3_aa: CASSHSAGYGETQYF
cdr3_nt: TGCGCCAGCAGCCACTCAGCAGGGTATGGGGAGACCCAGTACTTC

cdr3_length: 18
j_call: TRBJ2-3
v_call: TRBV28
clone_size: -
d_call: TRBD2
cdr3_aa: CASSFPGLAGASTDTQYF
cdr3_nt: TGTGCCAGCAGTTTCCCAGGACTAGCGGGGGCGAGCACAGATACGCAGTATTTT

cdr3_length: 13
j_call: TRBJ1-5
v_call: TRBV29-1
clone_size: -
d_call: -
cdr3_aa: CSVGRDGNQPQHF
cdr3_nt: TGCAGCGTTGGGAGGGACGGCAATCAGCCCCAGCATTTT

cdr3_length: 13
j_call: TRBJ1-2
v_call: TRBV5-6
clone_size: -
d_call: -
cdr3_aa: CASSLSTVHGYTF
cdr3_nt: TGTGCCAGCAGCTTGTCCACAGTTCATGGCTACACCTTC

cdr3_length: 16
j_call: TRBJ2-2
v_call: TRBV11-2
clone_size: -
d_call: TRBD1
cdr3_aa: CASRPNRQGDTGELFF
cdr3_nt: TGTGCCAGCAGACCCAACCGCCAGGGGGACACCGGGGAGCTGTTTTTT

cdr3_length: 14
j_call: TRBJ2-7
v_call: TRBV11-1
clone_size: once
d_call: TRBD1
cdr3_aa: CASSGGQDPHEQYF
cdr3_nt: TGTGCCAGCAGCGGAGGACAGGACCCCCACGAGCAGTACTTC

cdr3_length: 14
j_call: TRBJ1-5
v_call: TRBV6-2/TRBV6-3
clone_size: -
d_call: -
cdr3_aa: CASSYGGAVQPQHF
cdr3_nt: TGTGCCAGCAGTTACGGAGGGGCGGTTCAGCCCCAGCATTTT